This T cell receptor beta chain is from a study of shared clonotypes between healthy human individuals (dated by TCRdb to about 2020). Context from the whole study: The cohort comprised two women and a few men aged 18 to 49 years. Per donor, three plates each were used for CD4 naive and CD4 memory, two for CD8 naive, and one for CD8 memory. Blood TCR repertoires of five healthy adults were deeply sequenced to estimate repertoire size and the extent of clonotype sharing between individuals. Different laboratories and diverse techniques were used to prepare libraries and sequence TCR repertoires, to increase sequencing depth and limit assay-specific biases. Leukapheresis yielded between about 0.94 and 9 billion PBMCs per donor. What the study reported, not specific to this receptor: Larger estimated clonotype richness was generally found for naive subsets than for memory subsets. The small number of donors limited the genetic and exposure-history diversity represented. Pairwise subsampling indicated that sequencing depth was expected to affect the degree of clonotype sharing among donors. Sampling was restricted to blood, and TCR repertoires in tissues likely differ from the TCR repertoires found in blood. Sharing across a few donors was observed for roughly 5.4% of naive CD4, 3.5% of naive CD8, over 2% of memory CD4, and around 0.44% of memory CD8 clonotypes. Compared with non-shared clonotypes, the clonotypes found in all four sorted-subset donors had higher generation probabilities. Incomplete sequencing was indicated by rarefaction of sorted-subset datasets, despite the large sequencing depth.

Using the deep immunoSEQ assay, TCR CDR3 regions were amplified from genomic DNA by multiplex PCR. For each cell subset, the extracted genomic DNA was distributed evenly across all wells of several immunoSEQ 96-well plates, and each plate served as one replicate. Each replicate PCR for sorted subsets received 150 to 250 ng genomic DNA, equal to about 30,000 T cell genomes. Purified libraries were quantified with a Qubit 3.0 fluorometer, sized on a Bioanalyzer 2100, and re-quantified with the KAPA Library Quantification kit. Every immunoSEQ 96-well plate was sequenced on a separate single-read 150-cycle Illumina NextSeq 550 flow cell. As for how the authors treated the data: Because the immunoSEQ output included only junctional sequences and no quality scores, the filtering could not be the same as the filtering used for full-length reads. To assign V/J genes and CDR3, sequences were annotated against IMGT germline references using PyIR, a Python wrapper for IgBLAST v1.9. Reads were filtered out if the reads had weak V/J assignments (E-value above 1e-6), no CDR3, stop codons, out-of-frame junctions, or ambiguous translated residues. V3J clonotypes were defined by identical inferred V gene, J gene, and CDR3 amino acid sequence. Percentage overlap between repertoires was calculated by dividing the number of shared unique clonotypes by the size of the smaller repertoire. Three approaches were used to assess repertoire richness: RTK rarefaction, the Chao1 estimator, and Recon v2.1 estimates of unobserved clonotypes. For all TCRbeta clonotypes obtained by the gDNA method from several donors, generation probabilities were computed with OLGA. This is the immuneACCESS table as TCRdb keeps it, with only in-frame sequences that have V and J called. A part of the clones is gone; compared with another copy, unresolved V genes explain less than half, and the rest is unexplained. Clone size and V and J calls were adopted from that table, with D and trimming inferred from the DNA. In all, the sample holds 2 million to 2.5 million clones, and over 90% of those were seen once. 0.39% of the sample comes from the top ten.

On this clone: It lacks a known antigen. Qualities for individual bases were not recorded, and no much larger clone is one base off.

Donors were healthy HIV-negative adults with no recently reported acute infections or vaccinations. Every donor was a Caucasian adult residing in Nashville, Tennessee, USA. CD4+ T cells were enriched by magnetic negative selection; naive cells were then positively selected on CD45RA, and the negative fraction formed the memory subset. After blood collection by leukapheresis, PBMCs were isolated using Ficoll-Histopaque density gradient centrifugation and then cryopreserved in the vapor phase of liquid nitrogen. Purity and quantity of every magnetically sorted T cell population were checked by analytical flow cytometry. Genomic DNA was isolated from every sorted fraction and measured by UV absorbance on a Nanodrop 2000c. Material for sequencing was naive CD4+ T cells from PBMCs. The label giving this sample's cell subset or site can be read as: CD45RA+ positively selected. This clonotype was obtained from a man younger than 35 in good health. Some clones in this sample may be carry-over from other donors' samples.

The encoded CDR3 is CASSVGRSFDEQYF. The bases are TGTGCCAGCAGCGTAGGAAGGTCTTTCGACGAGCAGTACTTC. The rearranged segments are TRBV9 and TRBJ2-7, with no confidently assigned D gene. The CDR3 sequence holds 14 residues, the cysteine and phenylalanine included. Kept here is only the CDR3 DNA, which spans 42 bases and is read in frame from base 1. The germline ends are 12 bases apart after V is trimmed by 0 bases and J by 5 bases. As encoded in the germline V gene, CDR1 is SGDLS while CDR2 is YYNGEE.